This T cell receptor (beta chain) is drawn from a study of lymphopenia after photon versus proton radiotherapy. Study conclusions and caveats: Oligoclonal CD8+ Temra expansion after nadir drove photon patients' diversity drop. Better survival with proton therapy was suggested as possible, not demonstrated. Under photons, naive T cells and diversity fell while effector/memory populations rose.

On this clone: Its antigen remains unknown.

Germline V CDR1 and CDR2: WSHSY, SAAADI. This CDR3 spans 14 amino acids. Trimming cost V 0 bases and J 5 bases, with 10 bases left between them. Clones were read by immunoSEQ multiplex PCR, and TCRdb kept only the in-frame ones, dropping some. This table holds more than 30,000 clones, 70% to 90% found once. The TCR originated in a man aged 50 or older with gastric cancer. The sequenced sample was peripheral blood, obtained from a patient treated with photon-based radiotherapy. The V and J genes are TRBV10-2 and TRBJ1-1; no clear D. The CDR3 protein is CASSESSGGTEAFF. CDR3 sequence (DNA): TGCGCCAGCAGTGAGTCGTCAGGCGGGACTGAAGCTTTCTTT.